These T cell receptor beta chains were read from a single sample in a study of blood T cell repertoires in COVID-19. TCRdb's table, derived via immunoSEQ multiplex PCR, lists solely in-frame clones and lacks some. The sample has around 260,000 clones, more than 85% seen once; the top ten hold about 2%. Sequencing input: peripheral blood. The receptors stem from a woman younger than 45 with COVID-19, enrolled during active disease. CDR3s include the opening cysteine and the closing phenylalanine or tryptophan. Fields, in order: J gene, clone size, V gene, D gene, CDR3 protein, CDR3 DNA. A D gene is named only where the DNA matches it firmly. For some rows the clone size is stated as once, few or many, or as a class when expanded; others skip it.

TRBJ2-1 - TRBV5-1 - CASSTLPGVDNEQFF TGCGCCAGCAGCACCCTCCCCGGGGTGGACAATGAGCAGTTCTTC
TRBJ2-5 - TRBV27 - CASSLSTGINQETQYF TGTGCCAGCAGTTTAAGCACAGGGATCAACCAAGAGACCCAGTACTTC
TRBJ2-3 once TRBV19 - CASSAPGLTDTQYF TGTGCCAGTAGTGCCCCCGGACTAACAGATACGCAGTATTTT
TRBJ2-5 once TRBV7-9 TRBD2 CASSPGLAGLQETQYF TGTGCCAGCAGCCCTGGACTAGCGGGACTACAAGAGACCCAGTACTTC
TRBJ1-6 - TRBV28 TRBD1 CASATRDRGISPLHF TGTGCCAGCGCGACCCGGGACAGGGGAATTTCACCCCTCCACTTT
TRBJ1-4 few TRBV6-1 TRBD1 CASSEGQGAGEKLFF TGTGCCAGCAGTGAAGGACAGGGGGCGGGTGAAAAACTGTTTTTT
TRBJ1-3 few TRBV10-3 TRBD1 CAISRTGTGDFSGNTIYF TGTGCCATCAGTCGAACCGGGACAGGGGATTTCTCTGGAAACACCATATATTTT
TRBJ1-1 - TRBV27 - CASRQDPNTEAFF TGTGCCAGCCGACAGGATCCGAACACTGAAGCTTTCTTT
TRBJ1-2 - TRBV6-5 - CASSPREAGYTF TGTGCCAGCAGTCCCCGCGAGGCTGGCTACACCTTC
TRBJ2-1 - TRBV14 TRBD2 CASSQDPPGLAGTTYNEQFF TGTGCCAGCAGCCAAGATCCCCCTGGACTAGCGGGAACAACCTACAATGAGCAGTTCTTC
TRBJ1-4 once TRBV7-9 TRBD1 CASSLALGQGGVEKLFF TGTGCCAGCAGCTTAGCCCTCGGACAGGGGGGGGTTGAAAAACTGTTTTTT
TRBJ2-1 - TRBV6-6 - CASSYSTPGWEQFF TGTGCCAGCAGTTACTCGACGCCAGGTTGGGAGCAGTTCTTC
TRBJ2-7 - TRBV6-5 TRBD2 CASRTSGRNEQYF TGTGCCAGCAGAACTAGCGGGAGAAACGAGCAGTACTTC
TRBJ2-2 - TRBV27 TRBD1 CASSLLGTRQGHTGELFF TGTGCCAGCAGTTTATTGGGGACGAGACAGGGGCACACCGGGGAGCTGTTTTTT
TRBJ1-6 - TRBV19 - CASRVQGYSPLHF TGTGCCAGTAGGGTCCAGGGATATTCACCCCTCCACTTT
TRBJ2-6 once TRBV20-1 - CSASPIGQVPSGANVLTF TGCAGTGCTAGTCCAATTGGCCAGGTCCCCTCTGGGGCCAACGTCCTGACTTTC
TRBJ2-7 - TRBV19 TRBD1 CASRGQGDHYEQYF TGTGCCAGTAGGGGACAGGGGGACCACTACGAGCAGTACTTC
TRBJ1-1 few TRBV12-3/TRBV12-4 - CASRLVTGTEAFF TGTGCCAGCAGGTTAGTTACGGGCACTGAAGCTTTCTTT
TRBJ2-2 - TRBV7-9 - CASSLGLGNTGELFF TGTGCCAGCAGCTTAGGGCTAGGGAACACCGGGGAGCTGTTTTTT
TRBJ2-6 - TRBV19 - CASSTSGSGANVLTF TGTGCCAGTAGTACTTCAGGCTCTGGGGCCAACGTCCTGACTTTC
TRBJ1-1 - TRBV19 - CASRRQNMNTEAFF TGTGCCAGTAGGAGACAGAACATGAACACTGAAGCTTTCTTT
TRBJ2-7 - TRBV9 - CASSGTTSSYEQYF TGTGCCAGCAGCGGAACGACTAGCTCCTACGAGCAGTACTTC
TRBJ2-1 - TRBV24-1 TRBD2 CATSDQKGGGSSYNEQFF TGTGCCACCAGTGATCAAAAGGGTGGCGGGAGCTCCTACAATGAGCAGTTCTTC
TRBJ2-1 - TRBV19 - CASSISLGTTHNEQFF TGTGCCAGTAGTATTTCACTCGGGACAACGCACAATGAGCAGTTCTTC
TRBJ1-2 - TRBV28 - CASSLQGRGYGYTF TGTGCCAGCAGTTTACAGGGCAGGGGCTATGGCTACACCTTC
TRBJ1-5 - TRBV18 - CASSPTGDQPQHF TGTGCCAGCTCACCCACCGGAGATCAGCCCCAGCATTTT
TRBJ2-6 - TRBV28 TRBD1 CASRTGGLGANVLTF TGTGCCAGTCGGACAGGGGGCCTTGGGGCCAACGTCCTGACTTTC
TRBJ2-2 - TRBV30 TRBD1 CAWSTGGEDTGELFF TGTGCCTGGAGTACAGGGGGTGAAGACACCGGGGAGCTGTTTTTT
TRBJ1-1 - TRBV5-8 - CASSFGRENTEAFF TGTGCCAGCAGCTTCGGCAGGGAGAACACTGAAGCTTTCTTT
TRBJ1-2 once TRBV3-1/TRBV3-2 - CASSQGTYYGYTF TGTGCCAGCAGCCAAGGGACTTACTATGGCTACACCTTC
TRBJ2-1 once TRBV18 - CASSPAGREQFF TGTGCCAGCTCACCGGCGGGGCGGGAGCAGTTCTTC
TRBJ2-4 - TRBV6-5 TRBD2 CASSSPRTSGGIQYF TGTGCCAGCAGTTCCCCGAGGACTAGCGGCGGCATTCAGTACTTC
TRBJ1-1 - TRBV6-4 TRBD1 CATRGTGIGNTEAFF TGTGCCACCCGAGGGACAGGGATAGGGAACACTGAAGCTTTCTTT
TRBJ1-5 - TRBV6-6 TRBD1 CASSPGTGASNQPQHF TGTGCCAGCAGTCCGGGGACAGGGGCCTCAAATCAGCCCCAGCATTTT
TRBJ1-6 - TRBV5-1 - CASSLLDRNSPLHF TGCGCCAGCAGCTTGCTAGACCGAAATTCACCCCTCCACTTT
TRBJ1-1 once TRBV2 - CASTRSVNTEAFF TGTGCCAGCACGAGGAGTGTGAACACTGAAGCTTTCTTT
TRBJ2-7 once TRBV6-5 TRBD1 CASTGQGGSEQYF TGTGCCAGCACGGGACAGGGCGGTTCCGAGCAGTACTTC
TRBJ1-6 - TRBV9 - CASRDSGSLNSPLHF TGTGCCAGCAGAGATTCAGGGTCCCTCAATTCACCCCTCCACTTT